This TCR beta chain was documented in a study of cytomegalovirus exposure and HLA in healthy donors. Amplification used 60 Vbeta primers and 13 Jbeta primers. Here immunoSEQ multiplex PCR was the method, and the copy in TCRdb shows in-frame clones only, minus some. The sample lists approximately 140,000 clones, around 84% occurring once. Findings and caveats of the study: TCR beta V segments were, for the most part, productive about 87% or about 30% of the time in an earlier analysis. One cluster of highly shared sequence variants probably arose as a sequencing artifact.

On this clone: The antigen remains undetermined.

The TCR originated in a man aged 45 to 65 in good health and CMV-seronegative. Sequenced sample: PBMCs.

CDR3 sequence reads: CASSIGLAGVNEQFF. CDR3 DNA sequence: TGTGCCAGTAGTATAGGGTTAGCGGGGGTCAATGAGCAGTTCTTC. The J gene is TRBJ2-1, the V gene TRBV19, with TRBD2 matching 9 bases. From germline, CDR1 is LNHDA and CDR2 SQIVND (reference sequence). The V and J ends lost 1 base and 6 bases, in that order; junction bases with no gene match: 4. The CDR3 has 15 residues.